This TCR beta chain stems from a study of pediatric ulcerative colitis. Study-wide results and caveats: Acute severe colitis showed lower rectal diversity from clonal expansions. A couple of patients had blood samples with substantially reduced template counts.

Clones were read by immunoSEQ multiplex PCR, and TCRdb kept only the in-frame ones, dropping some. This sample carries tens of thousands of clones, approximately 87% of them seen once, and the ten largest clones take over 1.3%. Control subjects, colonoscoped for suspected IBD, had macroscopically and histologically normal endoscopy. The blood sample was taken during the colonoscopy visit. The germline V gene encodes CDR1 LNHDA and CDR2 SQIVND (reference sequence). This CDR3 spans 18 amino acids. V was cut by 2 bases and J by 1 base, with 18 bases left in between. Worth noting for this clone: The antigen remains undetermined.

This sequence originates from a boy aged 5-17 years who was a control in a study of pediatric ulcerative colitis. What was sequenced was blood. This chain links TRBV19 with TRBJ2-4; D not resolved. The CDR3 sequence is CASSITTYRPRAKNIQYF. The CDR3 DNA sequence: TGTGCCAGTAGTATAACCACTTACCGCCCTAGGGCCAAAAACATTCAGTACTTC.